Listed here is a single TCR beta chain. This could be a read error, since a much larger clone is one nucleotide away. The source of the sample is a study of metastatic and nonmetastatic thyroid tumors. Study details: Where malignant and benign thyroid patients were concerned, repertoires were compared across blood and tumor or nodule tissue.

No treatment had been given to any patient before thyroid surgery. In the source study's methods: The distant-metastasis classifier for papillary thyroid cancer was built from CDR3 differences across clinicopathological groups. TCRdb re-processed the PCR reads through MiXCR. The V and J calls come from TCRdb's annotation, not from the publication. There are more than 9,000 clones in the sample; approximately 30% occur only once, and roughly a tenth lies in the top ten. The CDR3 contains 13 residues. Germline V gene lookup returns CDR1 GTSNPN and CDR2 SVGIG (reference sequence). Sequenced material: tumor tissue. This clonotype was obtained from a male donor with papillary thyroid cancer or a benign thyroid nodule (not recorded which). Some clones in this sample may be carry-over from other donors' samples. The chain employs TRBV30 and TRBJ2-4, with TRBD2 matching over 10 bases. The CDR3 spells CAWRLAGPDIQHF. CDR3 in DNA: TGTGCCTGGAGACTAGCGGGACCGGACATTCAGCACTTC. Using reference TRBV30 and TRBJ2-4 for the parts outside the CDR3, the full variable domain is SQTIHQWPATLVQPVGSPLSLECTVEGTSNPNLYWYRQAAGRGLQLLFYSVGIGQISSEVPQNLSASRPQDRQFILSSKKLLLSDSGFYLCAWRLAGPDIQHFGAGTRLSVL.